These 12 T cell receptor beta chains were sequenced from one sample in a study of blood T cell repertoires in COVID-19. Measured with immunoSEQ multiplex PCR; TCRdb has only the in-frame clones, and not every one. There are 250,000 or so clones in the sample; approximately 88% occur only once, and around 0.78% lies in the top ten. Sequencing was performed on peripheral blood. These TCRs come from a woman between 25 and 40 years old with acute or convalescent COVID-19.

The CDR3 protein is CASSLGQPKFYEQYF. CDR3 coding DNA: TGCGCCAGCAGCTTGGGACAGCCCAAGTTTTACGAGCAGTACTTC. The V gene is TRBV5-1, the J gene TRBJ2-7; possibly TRBD1 for D (5 bases). The CDR3 is 15 residues long. The germline gives CDR1 SGHRS, CDR2 YFSETQ. V lost 0 bases and J 4 bases, leaving 14 bases between the germline ends.

In DNA, the CDR3 is TGTGCCAGCAGCTTTCCCTTCAGGGACGAGCAGTACTTC. Its protein product is CASSFPFRDEQYF. V and J are TRBV7-9 and TRBJ2-7; possible D gene TRBD1, 5 bases. V dropped 3 bases and J dropped 5 bases, with 11 bases sitting between them. The CDR3 runs to 13 residues. Germline values: CDR1 SEHNR, CDR2 FQNEAQ (reference sequence).

The gene calls are TRBV5-6 and TRBJ2-7; 9 bases map to TRBD1. Germline trimming cut 4 bases from V and 3 bases from J; bases unmatched to any gene: 8. The CDR3 spans 15 residues. Germline CDR1 SGHDT, CDR2 YYEEEE. This CDR3 is CASSRDREGIYEQYF. The CDR3 nucleotides read TGTGCCAGCAGCCGGGACAGGGAAGGAATCTACGAGCAGTACTTC.

V gene TRBV7-2 combines with J gene TRBJ1-6, with D perhaps matching TRBD1 (6 bases). CDR1 is SGHTA and CDR2 is FQGNSA in the germline V gene. V lost 5 bases to trimming and J lost 2 bases, with 7 bases between them. The CDR3 is 14 residues long. The CDR3 reads CASSAGAYNSPLHF. The CDR3 DNA reads as TGTGCCAGCAGCGCAGGGGCCTATAATTCACCCCTCCACTTT.

A remark on this clone: Other DNA sequences in the same sample also yield this CDR3. This rearrangement joins TRBV19 to TRBJ1-1; D is possibly TRBD1 (6 bases). This CDR3 is 13 amino acids long. In germline, CDR1 is LNHDA, CDR2 SQIVND (reference sequence). The germline V and J ends were trimmed by 3 bases and 3 bases, with 8 bases remaining between them. The CDR3 coding sequence is TGTGCCAGTAGTATTGGACAGTACACTGAAGCTTTCTTT. It yields the protein CASSIGQYTEAFF.

V usage is TRBV19 and J usage is TRBJ2-7; D is perhaps TRBD1 (5 bases). The CDR3 sequence is 12 residues long. V lost 9 bases to trimming and J lost 4 bases, with 13 bases between them. The germline V gene has CDR1 LNHDA and CDR2 SQIVND (reference sequence). CDR3 nucleotide sequence: TGTGCCAGCAAATCAGGGAAGTACGAGCAGTACTTC. It codes for CASKSGKYEQYF.

The count of this clone is one. The chain combines TRBV11-2 with TRBJ1-1; D might be TRBD1 (6 bases). Germline-derived CDR1 and CDR2 are SGHAT and FQNNGV. The ends were cut back, 5 bases at V and 7 bases at J, with 23 bases in the middle. The CDR3 length is 16 residues. The CDR3 DNA reads TGTGCCAGCAGCCCGCCACCTCCGGGACACATTTATGAAGCTTTCTTT. Protein sequence: CASSPPPPGHIYEAFF.

This chain connects TRBV30 to TRBJ2-7, with a weak D call TRBD2 (6 bases). With 3 bases removed from V and 3 bases from J, the gap between germline ends came to 15 bases. This CDR3 is built from 14 residues. Germline CDR1 and CDR2: GTSNPN and SVGIG (reference sequence). The CDR3: CAWSAGGLHYEQYF. The CDR3 DNA is TGTGCCTGGAGCGCCGGGGGTCTGCACTACGAGCAGTACTTC.

The chain employs TRBV12-5 and TRBJ2-7; D is unclear. Trimming stripped 2 bases from V and 2 bases from J, with 4 bases between. CDR3 length: 12 amino acids. The germline gives CDR1 LGHNT, CDR2 FRNRAP. The CDR3 DNA follows: TGTGCTAGTGGTTTGACTCCCTACGAGCAGTACTTC. Translating it yields CASGLTPYEQYF.

The chain is built from TRBV6-1 and TRBJ2-2, with TRBD1 matching 7 bases. This CDR3 region has 17 residues. The germline CDR1 and CDR2 sequences are MNHNS and SASEGT. V lost 1 base and J lost 4; bases outside the gene matches: 9. The CDR3 region is CASSEDLTGDLTGELFF. For the CDR3, the DNA is TGTGCCAGCAGTGAAGACCTCACAGGGGACCTCACCGGGGAGCTGTTTTTT.

This sequence joins TRBV30 and TRBJ2-1; 7 positions match TRBD2. The germline V gene has CDR1 GTSNPN and CDR2 SVGIG (reference sequence). The CDR3 extends over 14 amino acids. V trimming: 5 bases; J trimming: 3 bases; junction bases outside the gene matches: 7. CDR3 in DNA: TGTGCCTGGGGGACTATTAACTACTACAATGAGCAGTTCTTC. Its protein product is CAWGTINYYNEQFF. Complete variable domain (other parts from reference TRBV30 and TRBJ2-1): SQTIHQWPATLVQPVGSPLSLECTVEGTSNPNLYWYRQAAGRGLQLLFYSVGIGQISSEVPQNLSASRPQDRQFILSSKKLLLSDSGFYLCAWGTINYYNEQFFGPGTRLTVL.

For this clone: Other DNA sequences within the sample encode an identical CDR3. This rearrangement joins TRBV19 to TRBJ2-7; D might be TRBD2 (6 bases). Germline lookup yields CDR1 LNHDA and CDR2 SQIVND (reference sequence). The germline V and J ends were trimmed by 1 base and 4 bases, with 8 bases remaining between them. The CDR3 has 13 amino acids. The CDR3 sequence: CASSIAGDYEQYF. The CDR3 DNA sequence: TGTGCCAGTAGTATAGCGGGAGATTACGAGCAGTACTTC.